Below are 21 T cell receptor beta chains sequenced from a single sample in a study of read filtering for tumor transcriptome and immune sequencing. The library was built from roughly 400 ng RNA with molecular barcoded adaptors for alpha/delta and beta/gamma chains. TCRdb reprocessed the reads with MiXCR, giving one entry per CDR3 protein. Of 94,000 or so distinct CDR3 sequences listed, around an eighth are singletons. Sequenced: a population of CD138-negative cells sorted from bone marrow. The receptors come from a donor at least 40 years old with multiple myeloma.

This clonotype has just a few counts. The CDR3 spells CASSPGLAGPTEQFF. In DNA form, the CDR3 reads TGTGCCAGCAGCCCGGGACTAGCGGGTCCCACTGAGCAGTTCTTC. V usage is TRBV11-2 and J usage is TRBJ2-1, with 12 bases aligning to TRBD2. CDR3 length: 15 residues. Per the germline V gene, CDR1 is SGHAT and CDR2 is FQNNGV. V lost 5 bases, J lost 9 bases, and 8 bases stayed unmatched.

This clonotype was recorded at least ten times. This chain connects TRBV5-1 to TRBJ2-7; 9 nucleotides line up with TRBD2. The V and J ends lost 4 bases and 6 bases, in that order; junction bases with no gene match: 11. Germline V gives CDR1 SGHRS, CDR2 YFSETQ. This CDR3 spans 15 amino acids. CDR3 in amino acids: CASSTLSGSGTEQYF. The CDR3 region has the DNA TGCGCCAGCAGCACCCTTAGCGGGAGCGGCACCGAGCAGTACTTC. The variable domain in full, with the rest retrieved from reference TRBV5-1 and TRBJ2-7, is KAGVTQTPRYLIKTRGQQVTLSCSPISGHRSVSWYQQTPGQGLQFLFEYFSETQRNKGNFPGRFSGRQFSNSRSEMNVSTLELGDSALYLCASSTLSGSGTEQYFGPGTRLTVT.

The genes are TRBV27 and TRBJ1-4, with 7 nucleotides matching TRBD1. Trimming cost V 6 bases and J 4 bases; bases outside gene matches: 5. The CDR3 totals 14 residues. From germline, CDR1 is MNHEY and CDR2 SMNVEV (reference sequence). DNA for the CDR3: TGTGCCAGCAGCCACAGGGGCCATAATGAAAAACTGTTTTTT. It encodes CASSHRGHNEKLFF.

V gene TRBV7-2 combines with J gene TRBJ2-3, with 10 bases lining up with TRBD2. Germline values: CDR1 SGHTA, CDR2 FQGNSA. CDR3 size: 16 residues. V dropped 1 base and J dropped 6; count of bases not matched to a gene: 7. The CDR3 DNA is TGTGCCAGCAGCTTAGTGGGGGGACTAGCGACGGATACGCAGTATTTT. Protein: CASSLVGGLATDTQYF.

This clonotype was found a few times. This could be a read error, since a much larger clone is one nucleotide away. The chain couples TRBV2 to TRBJ2-6; a possible D gene is TRBD1 (5 bases). The CDR3 extends over 13 amino acids. The germline CDR1 and CDR2 sequences are SNHLY and FYNNEI. CDR3 in DNA: TGTGCCAGCAGTGGCTCTGGGGCCAACGTCCTGGCTTTC. Translated: CASSGSGANVLAF.

This clonotype was recorded many times. The rearrangement joins TRBV5-1 to TRBJ2-3, with D perhaps TRBD1 (7 bases). This CDR3 is 15 amino acids long. CDR1 is SGHRS and CDR2 is YFSETQ in the germline V gene. V was shortened by 3 bases and J by 3 bases, with 14 bases between the two germline ends. The CDR3 DNA follows: TGCGCCAGCAGCTGGGCAGGGGGGTTGACAGATACGCAGTATTTT. Protein sequence: CASSWAGGLTDTQYF.

The rearrangement links TRBV7-6 to TRBJ2-7; tentatively, D is TRBD1 or TRBD2 (5 bases each). CDR1 is SGHVS and CDR2 is FNYEAQ in the germline V gene. This CDR3 is built from 13 residues. With 3 bases removed from V and 5 bases from J, the gap between germline ends came to 11 bases. The CDR3 nucleotides read TGTGCCAGCAGCTTCCGGGACGCCAACGAGCAGTACTTC. This translates into CASSFRDANEQYF.

Many counts were recorded for this clonotype. The rearrangement joins TRBV20-1 to TRBJ2-3, with a weak D call TRBD2 (6 bases). The CDR3 consists of 16 residues. Trimming removed 3 bases at V and 6 bases at J, with 22 bases between. Germline V gene data show CDR1 as DFQATT and CDR2 as SNEGSKA (reference sequence). The CDR3 DNA is TGCAGTGCTAGGGACCGGGTGGCGGGATCTGATGATACGCAGTATTTT. It codes for CSARDRVAGSDDTQYF.

This clonotype turned up a few times. Since the CDR3 does not end with the conserved phenylalanine or tryptophan, this likely comes from a read error. The CDR3 here is CATSDAGQGFNQPQHI. In nucleotides, the CDR3 is TGTGCCACCAGTGATGCGGGACAGGGTTTCAATCAGCCCCAGCATATT. The V gene is TRBV24-1, the J gene TRBJ1-5; 9 positions match TRBD1. With 3 bases clipped from V and 3 bases from J, the junction kept 5 bases outside the gene matches. This CDR3 has 16 amino acids. CDR1 KGHDR and CDR2 SFDVKD come from the germline V gene.

This clonotype was picked up many times. The chain joins TRBV7-9 to TRBJ2-7; weak D call: TRBD2 (6 bases). Germline V gene sequence: CDR1 SEHNR, CDR2 FQNEAQ (reference sequence). V gave up 1 base and J gave up 2 bases, with 12 bases separating them. The CDR3 runs to 15 residues. The DNA for the CDR3 is TGTGCCAGCAGCTTAGAAGCTAGCGTAGCCTACGAGCAGTACTTC. It yields the protein CASSLEASVAYEQYF.

This clonotype was found many times. This chain connects TRBV2 to TRBJ2-6; 9 bases align to TRBD2. Looked up from germline, CDR1 is SNHLY and CDR2 is FYNNEI. The CDR3 totals 19 residues. V was clipped by 2 bases and J by 2 bases; unmatched bases: 10. The DNA for the CDR3 is TGTGCCAGCAGTGAATTACCGGGACTAGCTGTACCTGGGGCCAACGTCCTGACTTTC. Translating it yields CASSELPGLAVPGANVLTF.

This clonotype was observed at least ten times. The rearrangement joins TRBV11-3 to TRBJ2-1; the D gene is possibly TRBD1 (6 bases). Germline V lookup: CDR1 SGHNT, CDR2 YENEEA. V lost 7 bases and J lost 1, with 17 bases in between. The CDR3 sequence is 16 residues long. The CDR3 coding sequence is TGTGCCAGCACCGACACATGGACAGCTTCCTACAATGAGCAGTTCTTC. As protein: CASTDTWTASYNEQFF.

This clonotype has only a few counts. The rearrangement joins TRBV30 to TRBJ2-5; D uncertain. Germline loops: CDR1 GTSNPN, CDR2 SVGIG (reference sequence). The CDR3 is 11 residues long. Deletions cut 0 bases from V and 4 bases from J, with 3 bases between. CDR3 loop: CAWSVLETQYF. The CDR3 DNA follows: TGTGCCTGGAGTGTTTTAGAGACCCAGTACTTC. The whole variable domain, filled in from reference TRBV30 and TRBJ2-5, reads SQTIHQWPATLVQPVGSPLSLECTVEGTSNPNLYWYRQAAGRGLQLLFYSVGIGQISSEVPQNLSASRPQDRQFILSSKKLLLSDSGFYLCAWSVLETQYFGPGTRLLVL.

This clonotype has more than one count but fewer than ten. The DNA of the CDR3 is TGTGCCAGCAGCTCGACGGCGGGAGCCGATACGCAGTATTTT. Protein: CASSSTAGADTQYF. The genes are TRBV9 and TRBJ2-3; 7 bases align to TRBD2. Germline CDR1 and CDR2: SGDLS and YYNGEE. V shed 4 bases and J 6 bases; nucleotides not matched to a gene: 8. CDR3 length: 14 residues. The full variable domain, completed using reference TRBV9 and TRBJ2-3, is DSGVTQTPKHLITATGQRVTLRCSPRSGDLSVYWYQQSLDQGLQFLIQYYNGEERAKGNILERFSAQQFPDLHSELNLSSLELGDSALYFCASSSTAGADTQYFGPGTRLTVL.

A note on this clonotype: This sequence may be a read error, since a much larger clone differs from it by one base. CDR3 DNA: TGCGCCAGCAGCTTGACCGGGACCTGGGGCTACGAGCAGTACTTC. This gives the protein CASSLTGTWGYEQYF. The V gene is TRBV5-1, the J gene TRBJ2-7, with D perhaps assigned TRBD1 or TRBD2 (5 bases each). This CDR3 comprises 15 residues. From germline, CDR1 is SGHRS and CDR2 YFSETQ. V was pared by 1 base and J by 3 bases, with 14 bases between.

This clonotype has ten or more counts. The chain couples TRBV25-1 to TRBJ1-5; D gene uncertain. With 3 bases removed from V and 6 bases from J, the gap between germline ends came to 12 bases. CDR1 MGHDK and CDR2 SYGVNS come from the germline V gene. This CDR3 contains 14 residues. CDR3 bases: TGTGCCAGCAGTGACTATCTGTCGGGTCAGCCCCAGCATTTT. It specifies CASSDYLSGQPQHF.

This clonotype was detected many times. J is TRBJ2-1 and V is TRBV5-1; TRBD2 aligns across 13 bases. CDR1 is SGHRS, CDR2 YFSETQ, per germline. With V trimmed by 7 bases and J by 10 bases, 14 bases remained unmatched. The CDR3 runs to 16 residues. The chain's CDR3 is CASQDPGLAGAEEQFF. The CDR3, as DNA: TGCGCCAGCCAGGACCCCGGACTAGCGGGAGCGGAAGAGCAGTTCTTC.

The V and J genes are TRBV5-1 and TRBJ1-1; D possibly corresponds to TRBD1 (6 bases). The CDR3 contains 15 residues. CDR1 and CDR2 from the germline V gene are SGHRS and YFSETQ. Trimming took 0 bases from V and 4 from J, leaving 13 bases between them. This CDR3 reads CASSLDSTGTTEAFF. The CDR3 region has the DNA TGCGCCAGCAGCTTGGATAGTACAGGGACCACTGAAGCTTTCTTT.

This clonotype appeared many times. The CDR3 DNA is TGCAGTGCCAGACTCGGAACGGTGAACACTGAAGCTTTCTTT. It encodes CSARLGTVNTEAFF. The V call is TRBV20-1, the J call TRBJ1-1; no clear D gene. V was cut by 6 bases and J by 0 bases, with 14 bases left in between. The CDR3 is 14 residues long. CDR1 is DFQATT and CDR2 is SNEGSKA in the germline V gene (reference sequence).

Worth noting for this clonotype: This clone may be a read error of a much larger clone one base away. The gene calls are TRBV10-2 and TRBJ2-5; a weak D match, TRBD1 (6 bases). This CDR3 region has 13 residues. The germline V gene has CDR1 WSHSY and CDR2 SAAADI. The CDR3 DNA reads as TGCGCCAGCAGCGACAGGAACCAAGAGACCCAGGACTTC. Residues: CASSDRNQETQDF.

This clonotype was observed at least ten times. The chain joins TRBV7-3 to TRBJ2-1, with 9 nucleotides matching TRBD1. Looked up from germline, CDR1 is SGHTA and CDR2 is FQGTGA. The CDR3 loop spans 13 amino acids. V lost 6 bases and J lost 7; bases outside the gene matches: 4. In DNA form, the CDR3 reads TGTGCCAGCAGGTCCGGGACAGGGAATGAGCAGTTCTTC. Translated, it gives CASRSGTGNEQFF.